What follows are 32 T cell receptor beta chains derived from one specimen sequenced in a study of blood T cell repertoires in COVID-19. TCRdb keeps only in-frame clones here, not all; method: immunoSEQ multiplex PCR. The table records roughly 190,000 clones, around nine tenths of them present only once. Material for sequencing was peripheral blood. The receptors come from a human donor in a cohort sampled during active COVID-19.

This chain connects TRBV29-1 to TRBJ2-3; 7 nucleotides align to TRBD2. CDR3 length: 11 amino acids. The germline CDR1 and CDR2 sequences are SQVTM and ANQGSEA. Trimming at V came to 7 bases and at J to 6 bases, leaving 4 bases not matched to a gene. CDR3 protein: CSAEGGDTQYF. The CDR3, as DNA: TGCAGCGCCGAGGGAGGGGATACGCAGTATTTT.

J is TRBJ1-1 and V is TRBV30; D is uncertain. The CDR3 contains 16 residues. Germline CDR1 and CDR2: GTSNPN and SVGIG (reference sequence). The V gene lost 0 bases and the J gene lost 2 bases, with 16 bases spanning the gap. In DNA form, the CDR3 reads TGTGCCTGGAGTGTACGATGGACTGTCTCCAACACTGAAGCTTTCTTT. Translating it yields CAWSVRWTVSNTEAFF.

This clone was detected only a few times. The gene calls are TRBV29-1 and TRBJ2-7, with TRBD1 identical over 7 bases. This CDR3 contains 13 residues. In germline, CDR1 is SQVTM, CDR2 ANQGSEA. With 2 bases clipped from V and 3 bases from J, the junction kept 4 bases outside the gene matches. The DNA of the CDR3 is TGCAGCGTTGAACCCCGGGACAGCTACGAGCAGTACTTC. This sequence encodes CSVEPRDSYEQYF.

This sequence joins TRBV28 and TRBJ1-2; 9 nucleotides line up with TRBD1. With 7 bases clipped from V and 8 bases from J, the junction kept 17 bases outside the gene matches. CDR3 length: 16 amino acids. Germline CDR1 is MDHEN and CDR2 is SYDVKM. The CDR3 bases are TGTGCCAGCAAACCTCCGTTGGGACAGGGAGATTGGGGCTACACCTTC. It is translated as CASKPPLGQGDWGYTF.

V is TRBV7-8 and J is TRBJ2-2, with a possible D match to TRBD1 (5 bases). Germline V gene lookup returns CDR1 SGHVS and CDR2 FQNEAQ. V gave up 6 bases and J gave up 1 base, with 12 bases separating them. CDR3 length equals 15 residues. DNA for the CDR3: TGTGCCAGCAGAGCAACCAGGGAGAACACCGGGGAGCTGTTTTTT. Its translation: CASRATRENTGELFF.

The chain links TRBV10-3 to TRBJ2-3, with 9 bases aligning to TRBD2. CDR1 and CDR2 (germline): ENHRY, SYGVKD. CDR3 size: 18 residues. Trimming took 0 bases from V and 2 from J; bases not matched to a gene: 9. CDR3 protein: CAISESGGGASVTDTQYF. The CDR3 nucleotides are TGTGCCATCAGTGAGTCTGGCGGGGGGGCCTCGGTCACAGATACGCAGTATTTT.

V is TRBV12-3 or TRBV12-4 and J is TRBJ1-1; D is possibly TRBD1 (6 bases). The CDR3 covers 13 residues. The V gene lost 3 bases and the J gene lost 9 bases, with 14 bases spanning the gap. CDR3 region: CASSFGGLMKAFF. CDR3 nucleotides: TGTGCCAGCAGTTTCGGGGGGCTCATGAAAGCTTTCTTT.

The V call is TRBV30, the J call TRBJ1-3; 10 bases line up with TRBD1. The CDR3 length is 18 residues. Germline V gene sequence: CDR1 GTSNPN, CDR2 SVGIG (reference sequence). Trimming removed 6 bases from V and 0 bases from J; junction bases left unmatched: 14. In nucleotides, the CDR3 is TGTGCCTGCTTCCGGGACAGGGGTTTCCCCAGCTCTGGAAACACCATATATTTT. Its protein is CACFRDRGFPSSGNTIYF.

The chain is built from TRBV11-2 and TRBJ2-5; 7 positions agree with TRBD2. Germline V gene sequence: CDR1 SGHAT, CDR2 FQNNGV. The J segment lost 5 bases and the V segment lost 5 bases, leaving 17 bases of the junction unmatched. The CDR3 sequence is 17 residues long. The chain's CDR3 is CASSASLGRRGGETQYF. Written as DNA, the CDR3 is TGTGCCAGCAGCGCCTCTTTGGGGAGGCGGGGAGGGGAGACCCAGTACTTC.

The CDR3 is CASSVSGQPGTEAFF. The CDR3 DNA reads TGTGCCAGCAGCGTCTCGGGACAGCCTGGCACTGAAGCTTTCTTT. The genes are TRBV9 and TRBJ1-1; 7 positions agree with TRBD1. Germline CDR1 reads SGDLS; CDR2 reads YYNGEE. This CDR3 is 15 amino acids long. J lost 4 bases, V lost 2 bases, and 8 bases had no gene match.

This sequence joins TRBV12-3 or TRBV12-4 and TRBJ1-1; the D is unclear. CDR3 length equals 13 residues. V lost 2 bases, J lost 4 bases, and 8 bases lay in between. The CDR3 nucleotides are TGTGCCAGCAGTTTAAGTACGAGCACTGAAGCTTTCTTT. This gives the protein CASSLSTSTEAFF.

The chain is built from TRBV7-9 and TRBJ2-5, with 8 bases matching TRBD2. Trimming took 2 bases from V and 5 from J; bases not matched to a gene: 7. Per the germline V gene, CDR1 is SEHNR and CDR2 is FQNEAQ (reference sequence). CDR3 size: 15 residues. In DNA, the CDR3 is TGTGCCAGCAGCTTAAGTAGCGGGATATCGGAGACCCAGTACTTC. Its protein product is CASSLSSGISETQYF.

This chain connects TRBV18 to TRBJ2-7; 12 nucleotides line up with TRBD2. This CDR3 comprises 17 residues. Trimming cost V 1 base and J 2 bases; bases outside gene matches: 6. Germline CDR1 KGHSH, CDR2 LQKENI. CDR3: CASSPLGLAGRTYEQYF. Written as DNA, the CDR3 is TGTGCCAGCTCACCACTTGGACTAGCGGGGAGAACCTACGAGCAGTACTTC.

The chain employs TRBV6-1 and TRBJ2-2; D ambiguous. V lost 2 bases and J 1 base, leaving 8 bases between the germline ends. The CDR3 loop spans 15 amino acids. Germline V gene data show CDR1 as MNHNS and CDR2 as SASEGT. In DNA form, the CDR3 reads TGTGCCAGCAGTGAATTTGGCAAGAACACCGGGGAGCTGTTTTTT. The encoded protein is CASSEFGKNTGELFF.

A remark on this clone: Germline and junction disagree at one end, which may indicate a read error. The CDR3 protein is CASSKDSKQPQHF. CDR3 nucleotides: TGCGCCAGCAGCAAAGACAGCAAACAGCCCCAGCATTTT. The chain is built from TRBV10-1 and TRBJ1-5, with a tentative D call TRBD1 (5 bases). Germline V lookup: CDR1 WNHNN, CDR2 SYGVQD (reference sequence). The length of the CDR3 is 13 residues.

The chain carries TRBV4-2 and TRBJ1-5; D call uncertain. The CDR3 consists of 15 residues. V lost 4 bases, J lost 8 bases, and 18 bases lay in between. Germline-derived CDR1 and CDR2 are LGHNA and YNFKEQ. The CDR3 sequence: CASSPEDGRREPQHF. CDR3 nucleotide sequence: TGTGCCAGCAGCCCAGAAGACGGCAGGCGGGAGCCCCAGCATTTT.

V is TRBV18 and J is TRBJ1-2; a possible D gene is TRBD1 (5 bases). Trimming removed 2 bases at V and 3 bases at J, with 13 bases between. The CDR3 is 15 residues long. The germline V gene encodes CDR1 KGHSH and CDR2 LQKENI. The DNA for the CDR3 is TGTGCCAGCTCACCATTGGGAACAGGCGACTATGGCTACACCTTC. It translates to CASSPLGTGDYGYTF.

The rearrangement links TRBV7-8 to TRBJ1-5; 7 bases map to TRBD1. Unmatched junction bases numbered 8, after V lost 3 bases and J lost 6 bases. The CDR3 length is 15 residues. Germline V gives CDR1 SGHVS, CDR2 FQNEAQ. The CDR3, as DNA: TGTGCCAGCAGCTTGGAAGACAGGGTCGTTCAGCCCCAGCATTTT. Amino acids: CASSLEDRVVQPQHF.

The rearrangement uses TRBV5-3 and TRBJ2-7, with D tentatively TRBD1 (6 bases). TRBV5-3 is annotated as an ORF whose role is uncertain. The CDR3 runs 15 residues. The V end was cut by 3 bases, the J end by 0 bases, with 13 bases between. The chain's CDR3 is CARSSGQTYSYEQYF. The CDR3 bases are TGTGCCAGAAGCTCCGGACAGACCTACTCCTACGAGCAGTACTTC.

The V call is TRBV2, the J call TRBJ1-2, with D perhaps matching TRBD1 (6 bases). Germline V gene sequence: CDR1 SNHLY, CDR2 FYNNEI. CDR3 length equals 16 residues. Between the trimmed V and J ends, which lost 3 bases and 4 bases, there was a span of 18 bases. CDR3 loop: CASSDETGSFSYGYTF. The CDR3 DNA sequence: TGTGCCAGCAGTGACGAGACAGGATCTTTTAGCTATGGCTACACCTTC.

This chain links TRBV5-6 with TRBJ1-5; 8 bases are a match to TRBD1. The length of the CDR3 is 17 residues. Germline V gene sequence: CDR1 SGHDT, CDR2 YYEEEE. The junction had 9 bases not matched to a gene; V was cut back by 1 base and J by 3 bases. The CDR3 nucleotides read TGTGCCAGCAGCTTGTACTTGACAGGGGACTTCAATCAGCCCCAGCATTTT. It codes for CASSLYLTGDFNQPQHF.

V gene TRBV15 combines with J gene TRBJ1-2; TRBD1 aligns across 7 bases. The CDR3 length is 14 residues. Germline-derived CDR1 and CDR2 are LNHNV and YYDKDF (reference sequence). Trimming took 3 bases from V and 3 from J; bases not matched to a gene: 4. Written as DNA, the CDR3 is TGTGCCACCAGCAGTCGACAGGGAGACTATGGCTACACCTTC. Protein product: CATSSRQGDYGYTF. The variable domain in full, completed from reference TRBV15 and TRBJ1-2, reads DAMVIQNPRYQVTQFGKPVTLSCSQTLNHNVMYWYQQKSSQAPKLLFHYYDKDFNNEADTPDNFQSRRPNTSFCFLDIRSPGLGDTAMYLCATSSRQGDYGYTFGSGTRLTVV.

This clone has only a few counts. The chain carries TRBV30 and TRBJ1-2, with D possibly TRBD1 on 6 matching bases. Germline V gene data show CDR1 as GTSNPN and CDR2 as SVGIG (reference sequence). The CDR3 extends over 14 amino acids. With 4 bases removed from V and 5 bases from J, the gap between germline ends came to 17 bases. The CDR3 sequence: CAWKPTGGWYGYTF. In DNA form, the CDR3 reads TGTGCCTGGAAACCGACAGGTGGTTGGTATGGCTACACCTTC.

This sequence joins TRBV19 and TRBJ2-2; 12 bases match TRBD2. The junction had 8 bases not matched to a gene; V was cut back by 9 bases and J by 0 bases. CDR3 length: 17 residues. Germline-derived CDR1 and CDR2 are LNHDA and SQIVND (reference sequence). CDR3 coding DNA: TGTGCCAGCGGACTAGCGGGGATCTACGCGAACACCGGGGAGCTGTTTTTT. Translating it yields CASGLAGIYANTGELFF. Combining the CDR3 with reference TRBV19 and TRBJ2-2 gives the whole variable domain DGGITQSPKYLFRKEGQNVTLSCEQNLNHDAMYWYRQDPGQGLRLIYYSQIVNDFQKGDIAEGYSVSREKKESFPLTVTSAQKNPTAFYLCASGLAGIYANTGELFFGEGSRLTVL.

This chain connects TRBV27 to TRBJ2-7, with 10 bases lining up with TRBD2. Losses at the gene ends were 2 bases for V and 2 bases for J; bases not matched to a gene: 3. The CDR3 sequence is 15 residues long. CDR1 and CDR2 (germline): MNHEY, SMNVEV (reference sequence). The CDR3 loop reads CASSLKAGGPYEQYF. CDR3 DNA sequence: TGTGCCAGCAGTTTAAAAGCGGGAGGGCCCTACGAGCAGTACTTC.

The chain uses TRBV27 and TRBJ1-5; 8 bases agree with TRBD1. The CDR3 runs 15 residues. Germline CDR1 reads MNHEY; CDR2 reads SMNVEV (reference sequence). V trimming: 6 bases; J trimming: 0 bases; junction bases outside the gene matches: 4. CDR3 in amino acids: CASRRQGHSNQPQHF. DNA for the CDR3: TGTGCCAGCAGGAGACAGGGGCATAGCAATCAGCCCCAGCATTTT.

The V and J genes are TRBV10-3 and TRBJ1-5; 11 bases align to TRBD1. CDR3 length equals 19 residues. The germline CDR1 and CDR2 sequences are ENHRY and SYGVKD. Unmatched junction bases numbered 16, after V lost 3 bases and J lost 6 bases. CDR3: CAISEGGTGGFRQFQPQHF. The CDR3 DNA is TGTGCCATCAGTGAAGGAGGGACAGGGGGTTTCCGTCAATTTCAGCCCCAGCATTTT.

This CDR3 reads CASSSHIYEQYF. CDR3 DNA: TGTGCCAGCAGTTCTCACATCTACGAGCAGTACTTC. The V and J genes are TRBV28 and TRBJ2-7; D unclear. Trimming removed 4 bases at V and 3 bases at J, with 7 bases between. Germline-derived CDR1 and CDR2 are MDHEN and SYDVKM. The CDR3 consists of 12 residues.

The chain links TRBV9 to TRBJ2-7, with a weak D call TRBD2 (6 bases). Between the trimmed V and J ends, which lost 4 bases and 3 bases, there was a span of 14 bases. The germline gives CDR1 SGDLS, CDR2 YYNGEE. The CDR3 length is 14 residues. The CDR3 region is CASSPTGARYEQYF. The CDR3, as DNA: TGTGCCAGCAGCCCCACGGGAGCCCGCTACGAGCAGTACTTC.

This chain connects TRBV19 to TRBJ2-5, with 8 nucleotides matching TRBD2. With V trimmed by 6 bases and J by 8 bases, 5 bases remained unmatched. From germline, CDR1 is LNHDA and CDR2 SQIVND (reference sequence). There are 12 residues in the CDR3. DNA of the CDR3: TGTGCCAGTAGCCCCAGCGGGAGAACCCAGTACTTC. Protein sequence: CASSPSGRTQYF.

V and J are TRBV10-2 and TRBJ2-2, with 13 bases aligning to TRBD2. The germline gives CDR1 WSHSY, CDR2 SAAADI. The CDR3 length is 16 residues. V lost 5 bases, J lost 5 bases, and 5 bases stayed unmatched. DNA of the CDR3: TGCGCCAGCAGTCCTCGACTAGCGGGAGGAACCGGGGAGCTGTTTTTT. This codes for CASSPRLAGGTGELFF.

The chain recombines TRBV6-5 with TRBJ2-7; 9 nucleotides line up with TRBD1. The CDR3 runs to 13 residues. Losses at the gene ends were 10 bases for V and 2 bases for J; bases not matched to a gene: 6. Per the germline V gene, CDR1 is MNHEY and CDR2 is SVGAGI. The CDR3 DNA reads TGTGCCACCCACGGGGACAGGGCCTACGAGCAGTACTTC. Translating gives CATHGDRAYEQYF.